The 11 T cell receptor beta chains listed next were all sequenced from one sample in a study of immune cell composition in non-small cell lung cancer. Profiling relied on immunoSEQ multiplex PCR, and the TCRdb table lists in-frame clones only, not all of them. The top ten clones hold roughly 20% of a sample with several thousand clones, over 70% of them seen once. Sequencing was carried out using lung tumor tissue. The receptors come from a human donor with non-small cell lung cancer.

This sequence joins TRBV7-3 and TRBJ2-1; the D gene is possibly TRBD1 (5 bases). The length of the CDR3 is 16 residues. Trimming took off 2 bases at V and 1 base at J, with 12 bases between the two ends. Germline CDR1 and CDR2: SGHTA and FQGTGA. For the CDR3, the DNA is TGTGCCAGCAGCTTAGCCGGACACCAATCCTACAATGAGCAGTTCTTC. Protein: CASSLAGHQSYNEQFF.

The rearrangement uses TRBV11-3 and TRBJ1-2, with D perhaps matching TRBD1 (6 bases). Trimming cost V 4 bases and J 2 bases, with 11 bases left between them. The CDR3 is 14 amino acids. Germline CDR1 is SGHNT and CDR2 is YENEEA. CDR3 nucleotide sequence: TGTGCCAGCAGCTCAAATACAGGGAACTATGGCTACACCTTC. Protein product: CASSSNTGNYGYTF.

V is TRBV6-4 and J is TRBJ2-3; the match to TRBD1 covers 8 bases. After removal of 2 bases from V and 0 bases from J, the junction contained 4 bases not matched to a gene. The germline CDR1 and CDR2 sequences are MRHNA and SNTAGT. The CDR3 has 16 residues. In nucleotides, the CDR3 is TGTGCCAGCAGTGACCGAGGGACAGGAAGCACAGATACGCAGTATTTT. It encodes CASSDRGTGSTDTQYF.

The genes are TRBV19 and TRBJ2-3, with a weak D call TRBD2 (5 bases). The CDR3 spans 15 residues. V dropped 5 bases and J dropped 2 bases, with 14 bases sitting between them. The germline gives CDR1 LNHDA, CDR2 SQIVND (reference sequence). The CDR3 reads CASSLRTGFTDTQYF. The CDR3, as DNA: TGTGCCAGTAGTCTACGGACTGGATTCACAGATACGCAGTATTTT.

The CDR3 is CASSLLLAGPTRGGNEQFF. DNA of the CDR3: TGTGCCAGCAGCTTACTACTAGCGGGGCCTACCAGGGGGGGTAATGAGCAGTTCTTC. The chain carries TRBV5-6 and TRBJ2-1; TRBD2 aligns across 10 bases. V was clipped by 2 bases and J by 7 bases; unmatched bases: 18. Germline assignment: CDR1 SGHDT and CDR2 YYEEEE. The CDR3 extends over 19 amino acids.

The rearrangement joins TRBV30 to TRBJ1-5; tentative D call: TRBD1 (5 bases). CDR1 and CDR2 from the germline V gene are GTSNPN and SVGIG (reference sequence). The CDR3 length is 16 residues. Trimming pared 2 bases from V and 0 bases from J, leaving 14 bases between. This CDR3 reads CAWSPPRQLSNQPQHF. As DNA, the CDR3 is TGTGCCTGGAGTCCCCCACGACAGCTTAGCAATCAGCCCCAGCATTTT. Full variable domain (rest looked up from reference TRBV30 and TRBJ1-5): SQTIHQWPATLVQPVGSPLSLECTVEGTSNPNLYWYRQAAGRGLQLLFYSVGIGQISSEVPQNLSASRPQDRQFILSSKKLLLSDSGFYLCAWSPPRQLSNQPQHFGDGTRLSIL.

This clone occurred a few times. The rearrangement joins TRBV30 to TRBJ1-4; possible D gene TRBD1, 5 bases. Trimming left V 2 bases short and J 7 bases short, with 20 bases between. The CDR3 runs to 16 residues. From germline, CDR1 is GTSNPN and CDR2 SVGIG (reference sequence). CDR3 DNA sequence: TGTGCCTGGAGTTATAAAAGGGGCAAATCGATTGAAAAACTGTTTTTT. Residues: CAWSYKRGKSIEKLFF.

The CDR3 DNA reads as TGTGCCAGCAGCTTAGTTTTACTAGCGGGGGGCGGGGGAAACATTCAGTACTTC. It specifies CASSLVLLAGGGGNIQYF. This chain connects TRBV7-2 to TRBJ2-4; 12 bases match TRBD2. CDR3 length: 18 amino acids. The J segment lost 6 bases and the V segment lost 1 base, leaving 10 bases of the junction unmatched. Germline loops: CDR1 SGHTA, CDR2 FQGNSA.

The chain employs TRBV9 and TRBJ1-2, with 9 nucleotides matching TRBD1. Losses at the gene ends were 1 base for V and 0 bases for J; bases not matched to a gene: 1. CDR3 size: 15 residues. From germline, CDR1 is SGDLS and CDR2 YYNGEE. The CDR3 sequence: CASSVTGGSNYGYTF. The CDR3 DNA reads TGTGCCAGCAGCGTAACAGGGGGCTCTAACTATGGCTACACCTTC.

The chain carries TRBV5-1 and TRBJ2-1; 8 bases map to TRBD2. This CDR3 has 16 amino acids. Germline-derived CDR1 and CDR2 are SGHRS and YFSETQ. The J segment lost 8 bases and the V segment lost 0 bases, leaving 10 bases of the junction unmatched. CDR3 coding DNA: TGCGCCAGCAGCTTGGCGGGGGGACTAGACGTTGATGAGCAGTTCTTC. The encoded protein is CASSLAGGLDVDEQFF.

CDR3 coding DNA: TGTGCCAGCAGCCCGAAAACCGGGACAGCAACCTACGAGCAGTACTTC. Amino acids: CASSPKTGTATYEQYF. V is TRBV7-6 and J is TRBJ2-5, with 7 bases lining up with TRBD1. The J call may be mistaken, given a closer DNA end match to TRBJ2-7. CDR3 length equals 16 residues. Germline CDR1 and CDR2: SGHVS and FNYEAQ.